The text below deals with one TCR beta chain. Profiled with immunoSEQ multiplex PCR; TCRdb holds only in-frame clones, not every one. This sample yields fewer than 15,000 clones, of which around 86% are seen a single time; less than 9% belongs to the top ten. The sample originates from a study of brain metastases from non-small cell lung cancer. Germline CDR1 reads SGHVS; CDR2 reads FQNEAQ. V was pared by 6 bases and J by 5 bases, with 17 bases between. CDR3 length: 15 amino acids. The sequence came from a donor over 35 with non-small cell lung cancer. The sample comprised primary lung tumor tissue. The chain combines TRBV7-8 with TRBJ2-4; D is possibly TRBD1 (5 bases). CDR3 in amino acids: CASSLRVNGENIQYF. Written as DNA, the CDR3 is TGTGCCAGCAGTCTCAGGGTAAACGGTGAAAACATTCAGTACTTC. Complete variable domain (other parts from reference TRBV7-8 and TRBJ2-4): GAGVSQSPRYKVAKRGQDVALRCDPISGHVSLFWYQQALGQGPEFLTYFQNEAQLDKSGLPSDRFFAERPEGSVSTLKIQRTQQEDSAVYLCASSLRVNGENIQYFGAGTRLSVL.